This is a list of T cell receptor beta chains from one sample in a study of cytomegalovirus exposure and HLA in healthy donors. Repertoires were generated with immunoSEQ multiplex PCR, while TCRdb's copy carries only in-frame clones and drops some. The sample lists over 100,000 clones; approximately 94% were seen once. Specimen: PBMCs. Receptor source: a young woman in good health and CMV-seronegative. Both conserved end residues are part of each CDR3. D genes are given only for firm matches. Not all rows give a size; the values are once, few, many and, for expanded clones, a class.

TRBJ2-3 TRBV19 . . CASSGQADSTQYF TGTGCCAGTAGTGGTCAGGCGGACAGCACGCAGTATTTT
TRBJ1-2 TRBV5-8 . . CASSLTGGPDYGYTF TGTGCCAGCAGCCTTACCGGCGGGCCTGATTATGGCTACACCTTC
TRBJ1-4 TRBV6-1 . . CASSVRDEEKLFF TGTGCCAGCAGTGTCCGGGATGAAGAAAAACTGTTTTTT
TRBJ1-4 TRBV9 . . CASSDLQEKLFF TGTGCCAGCAGCGATCTTCAGGAAAAACTGTTTTTT
TRBJ1-1 TRBV5-1 once . CASSLGFRGNTEAFF TGCGCCAGCAGCTTGGGATTCAGGGGGAACACTGAAGCTTTCTTT
TRBJ2-7 TRBV19 . . CASSQQVSYEQYF TGTGCCAGTAGTCAACAGGTTTCCTACGAGCAGTACTTC
TRBJ2-1 TRBV4-3 . TRBD2 CASSQGYMGAGGQNEQFF TGCGCCAGCAGCCAAGGGTATATGGGAGCGGGGGGGCAGAATGAGCAGTTCTTC
TRBJ2-1 TRBV7-2 . . CASSLAAGTYNEQFF TGTGCCAGCAGCTTAGCGGCGGGCACCTACAATGAGCAGTTCTTC
TRBJ1-1 TRBV28 . TRBD1 CASIQQGAFQGTEAFF TGTGCCAGCATTCAACAGGGGGCTTTTCAGGGCACTGAAGCTTTCTTT
TRBJ2-1 TRBV2 . TRBD2 CATQGLAGVRQFF TGTGCCACCCAGGGACTAGCGGGAGTAAGGCAGTTCTTC